The sample holds a few counts of the clone carrying this TCR beta chain. Random hexamers were used to reverse transcribe roughly 0.5 to 1 ug of RNA. A multiplex approach, immunoSEQ multiplex PCR, amplified TCR beta CDR3 across 54 Vbeta and 13 Jbeta. TCRdb passed the immunoSEQ multiplex PCR reads through MiXCR, listing each CDR3 protein once. The table records about 440,000 distinct CDR3 sequences, approximately 85% of them present only once. The data derive from a study of CD8 T cells in Susac syndrome. Per the germline V gene, CDR1 is MNHNY and CDR2 is SVGAGI (reference sequence). The V end was cut by 0 bases, the J end by 4 bases, with 9 bases between. The CDR3 spans 14 residues.

This TCR came from a human donor with multiple sclerosis. The sample was CD8+ T cells from PBMCs. This chain links TRBV6-6 with TRBJ1-1; the D is unclear. CDR3 in DNA: TGTGCCAGCAGTTACTCGAATTACGGCACTGAAGCTTTCTTT. Protein sequence: CASSYSNYGTEAFF.